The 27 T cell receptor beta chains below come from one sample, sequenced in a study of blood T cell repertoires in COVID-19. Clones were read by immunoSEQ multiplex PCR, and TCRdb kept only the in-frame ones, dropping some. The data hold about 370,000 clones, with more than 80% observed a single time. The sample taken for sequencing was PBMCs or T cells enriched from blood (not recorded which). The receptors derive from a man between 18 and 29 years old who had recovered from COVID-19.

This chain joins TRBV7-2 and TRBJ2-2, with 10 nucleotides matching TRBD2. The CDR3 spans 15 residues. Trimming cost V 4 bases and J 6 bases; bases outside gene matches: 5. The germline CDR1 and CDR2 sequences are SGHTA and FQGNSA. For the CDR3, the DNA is TGTGCCAGCAGCTCCCCTAGCGGGAGCCCCGGGGAGCTGTTTTTT. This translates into CASSSPSGSPGELFF.

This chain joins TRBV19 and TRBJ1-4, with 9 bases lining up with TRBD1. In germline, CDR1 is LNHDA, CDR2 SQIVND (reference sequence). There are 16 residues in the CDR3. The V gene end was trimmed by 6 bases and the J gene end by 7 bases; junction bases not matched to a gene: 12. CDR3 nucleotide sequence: TGTGCCAGTAGGAATACAGGGGGCGGTGTACGTGAAAAACTGTTTTTT. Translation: CASRNTGGGVREKLFF.

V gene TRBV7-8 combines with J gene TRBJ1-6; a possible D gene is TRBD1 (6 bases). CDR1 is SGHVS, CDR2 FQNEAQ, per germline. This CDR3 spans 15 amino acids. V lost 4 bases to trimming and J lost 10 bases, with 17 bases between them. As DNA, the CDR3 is TGTGCCAGCAGCTCCGGATCGGCAGGGGTATCACCCCTCCACTTT. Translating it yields CASSSGSAGVSPLHF.

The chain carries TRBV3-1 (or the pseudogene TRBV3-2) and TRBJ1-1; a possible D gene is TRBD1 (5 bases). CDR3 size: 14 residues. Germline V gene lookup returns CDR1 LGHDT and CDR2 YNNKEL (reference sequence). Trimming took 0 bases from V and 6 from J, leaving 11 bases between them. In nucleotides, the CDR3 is TGTGCCAGCAGCCAAGATGTGGGGGGGTCTGAAGCTTTCTTT. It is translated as CASSQDVGGSEAFF.

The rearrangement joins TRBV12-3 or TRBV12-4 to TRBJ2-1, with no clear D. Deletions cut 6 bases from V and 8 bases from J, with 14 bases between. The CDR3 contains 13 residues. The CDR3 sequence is CASRFPWHDEQFF. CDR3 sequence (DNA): TGTGCCAGCAGATTCCCCTGGCACGATGAGCAGTTCTTC.

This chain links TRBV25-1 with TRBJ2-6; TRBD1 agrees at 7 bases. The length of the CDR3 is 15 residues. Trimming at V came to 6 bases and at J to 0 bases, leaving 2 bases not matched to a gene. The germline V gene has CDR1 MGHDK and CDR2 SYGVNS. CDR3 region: CASSPGGSGANVLTF. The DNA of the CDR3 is TGTGCCAGCAGCCCAGGGGGCTCTGGGGCCAACGTCCTGACTTTC.

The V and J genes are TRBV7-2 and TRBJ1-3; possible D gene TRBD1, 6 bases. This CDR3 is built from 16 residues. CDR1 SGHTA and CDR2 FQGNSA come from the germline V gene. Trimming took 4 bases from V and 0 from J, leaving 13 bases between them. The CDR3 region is CASSWRGGGSGNTIYF. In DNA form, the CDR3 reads TGTGCCAGCAGCTGGCGGGGAGGGGGCTCTGGAAACACCATATATTTT.

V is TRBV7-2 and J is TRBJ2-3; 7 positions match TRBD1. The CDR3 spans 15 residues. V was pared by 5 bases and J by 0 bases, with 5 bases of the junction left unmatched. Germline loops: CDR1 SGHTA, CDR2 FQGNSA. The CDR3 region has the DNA TGTGCCAGCAGCAAGGACAGGTCTAGCACAGATACGCAGTATTTT. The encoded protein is CASSKDRSSTDTQYF.

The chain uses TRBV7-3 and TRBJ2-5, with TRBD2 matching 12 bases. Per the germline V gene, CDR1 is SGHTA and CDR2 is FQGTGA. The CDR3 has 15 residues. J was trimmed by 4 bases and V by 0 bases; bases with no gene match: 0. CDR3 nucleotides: TGTGCCAGCAGCTTAACGGGACTAGCGGGAGAGACCCAGTACTTC. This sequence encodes CASSLTGLAGETQYF.

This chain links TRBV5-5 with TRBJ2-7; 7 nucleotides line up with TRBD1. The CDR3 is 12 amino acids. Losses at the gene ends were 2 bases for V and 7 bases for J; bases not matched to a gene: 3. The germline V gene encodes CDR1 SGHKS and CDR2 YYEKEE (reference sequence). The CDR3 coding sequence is TGTGCCAGCAGCTTACAGGGGAAGGAGCAGTACTTC. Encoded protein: CASSLQGKEQYF. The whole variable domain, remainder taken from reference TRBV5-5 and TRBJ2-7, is DAGVTQSPTHLIKTRGQQVTLRCSPISGHKSVSWYQQVLGQGPQFIFQYYEKEERGRGNFPDRFSARQFPNYSSELNVNALLLGDSALYLCASSLQGKEQYFGPGTRLTVT.

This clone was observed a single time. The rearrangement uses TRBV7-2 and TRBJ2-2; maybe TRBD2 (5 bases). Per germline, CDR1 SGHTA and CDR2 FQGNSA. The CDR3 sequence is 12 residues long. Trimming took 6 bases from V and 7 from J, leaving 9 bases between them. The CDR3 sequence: CASSWGVGELFF. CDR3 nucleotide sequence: TGTGCCAGCAGTTGGGGAGTCGGGGAGCTGTTTTTT.

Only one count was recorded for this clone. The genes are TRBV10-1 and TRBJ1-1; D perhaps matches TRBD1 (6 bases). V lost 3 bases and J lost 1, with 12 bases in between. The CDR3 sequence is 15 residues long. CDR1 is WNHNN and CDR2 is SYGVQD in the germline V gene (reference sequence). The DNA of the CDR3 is TGCGCCAGCAGTGACTCCGGGACAAAGAACACTGAAGCTTTCTTT. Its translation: CASSDSGTKNTEAFF.

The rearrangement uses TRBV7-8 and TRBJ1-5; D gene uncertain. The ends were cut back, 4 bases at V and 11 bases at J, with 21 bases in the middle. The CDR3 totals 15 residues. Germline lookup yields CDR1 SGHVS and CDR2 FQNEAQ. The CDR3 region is CASSSNVVRETSQHF. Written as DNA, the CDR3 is TGTGCCAGCAGCTCTAATGTGGTGAGGGAAACGTCCCAGCATTTT.

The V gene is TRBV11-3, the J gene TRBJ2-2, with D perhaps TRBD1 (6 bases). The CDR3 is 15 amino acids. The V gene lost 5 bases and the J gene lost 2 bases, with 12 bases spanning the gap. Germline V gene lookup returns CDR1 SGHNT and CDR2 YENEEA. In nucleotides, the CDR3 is TGTGCCAGCAGCAGATCCGGGACAAACACCGGGGAGCTGTTTTTT. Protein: CASSRSGTNTGELFF.

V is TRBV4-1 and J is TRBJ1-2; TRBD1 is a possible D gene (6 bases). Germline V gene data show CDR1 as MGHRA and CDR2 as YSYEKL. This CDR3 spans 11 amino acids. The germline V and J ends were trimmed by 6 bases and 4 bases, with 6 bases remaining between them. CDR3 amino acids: CASRDSYGYTF. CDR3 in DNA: TGCGCCAGCAGGGACAGCTATGGCTACACCTTC.

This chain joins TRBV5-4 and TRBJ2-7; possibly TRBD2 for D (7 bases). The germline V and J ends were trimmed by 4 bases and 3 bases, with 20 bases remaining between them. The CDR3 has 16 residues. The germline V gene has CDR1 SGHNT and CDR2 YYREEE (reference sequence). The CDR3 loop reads CASSPAGGGQIYEQYF. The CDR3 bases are TGTGCCAGCAGCCCCGCCGGCGGGGGACAAATCTACGAGCAGTACTTC. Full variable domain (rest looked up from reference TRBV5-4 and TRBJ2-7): ETGVTQSPTHLIKTRGQQVTLRCSSQSGHNTVSWYQQALGQGPQFIFQYYREEENGRGNFPPRFSGLQFPNYSSELNVNALELDDSALYLCASSPAGGGQIYEQYFGPGTRLTVT.

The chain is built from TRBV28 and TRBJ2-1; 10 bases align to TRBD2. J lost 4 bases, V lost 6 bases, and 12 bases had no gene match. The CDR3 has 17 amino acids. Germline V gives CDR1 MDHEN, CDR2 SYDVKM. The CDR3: CASSLSLLAGRYNEQFF. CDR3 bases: TGTGCCAGCAGCCTATCTTTACTAGCGGGACGATACAATGAGCAGTTCTTC.

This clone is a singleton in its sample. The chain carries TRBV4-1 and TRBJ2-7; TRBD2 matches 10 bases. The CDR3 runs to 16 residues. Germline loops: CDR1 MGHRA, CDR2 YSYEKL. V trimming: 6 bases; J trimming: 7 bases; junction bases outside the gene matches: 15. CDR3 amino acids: CASSRPASGSLGEQYF. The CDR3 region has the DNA TGCGCCAGCAGTCGTCCGGCTAGCGGGAGTCTCGGGGAGCAGTACTTC.

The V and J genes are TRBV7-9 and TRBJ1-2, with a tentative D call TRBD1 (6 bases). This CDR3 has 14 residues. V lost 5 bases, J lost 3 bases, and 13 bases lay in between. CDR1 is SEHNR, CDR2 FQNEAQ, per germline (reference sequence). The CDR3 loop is CASSRSTGYYGYTF. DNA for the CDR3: TGTGCCAGCAGCCGATCTACAGGGTACTATGGCTACACCTTC. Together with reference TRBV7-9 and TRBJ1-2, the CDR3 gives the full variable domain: DTGVSQNPRHKITKRGQNVTFRCDPISEHNRLYWYRQTLGQGPEFLTYFQNEAQLEKSRLLSDRFSAERPKGSFSTLEIQRTEQGDSAMYLCASSRSTGYYGYTFGSGTRLTVV.

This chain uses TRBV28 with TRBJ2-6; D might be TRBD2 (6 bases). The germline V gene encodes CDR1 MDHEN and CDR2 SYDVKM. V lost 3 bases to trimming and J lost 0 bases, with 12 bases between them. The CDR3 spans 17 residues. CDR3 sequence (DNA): TGTGCCAGCAGTTTTGGTGGGGGGACCTCTGGGGCCAACGTCCTGACTTTC. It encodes CASSFGGGTSGANVLTF. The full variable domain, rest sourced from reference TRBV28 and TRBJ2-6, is DVKVTQSSRYLVKRTGEKVFLECVQDMDHENMFWYRQDPGLGLRLIYFSYDVKMKEKGDIPEGYSVSREKKERFSLILESASTNQTSMYLCASSFGGGTSGANVLTFGAGSRLTVL.

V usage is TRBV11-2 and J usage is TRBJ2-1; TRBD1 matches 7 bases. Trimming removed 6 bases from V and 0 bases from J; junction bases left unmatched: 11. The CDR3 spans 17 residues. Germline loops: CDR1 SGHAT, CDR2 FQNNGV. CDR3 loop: CASSPNYRDSSYNEQFF. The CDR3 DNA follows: TGTGCCAGCAGTCCAAATTACCGGGACAGCTCCTACAATGAGCAGTTCTTC.

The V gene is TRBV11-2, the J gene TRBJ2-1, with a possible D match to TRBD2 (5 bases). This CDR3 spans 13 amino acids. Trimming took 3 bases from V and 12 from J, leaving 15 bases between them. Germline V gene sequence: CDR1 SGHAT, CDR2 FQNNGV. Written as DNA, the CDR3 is TGTGCCAGCAGCTTTTCCGAGGATGCGGGGCAGTTCTTC. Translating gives CASSFSEDAGQFF. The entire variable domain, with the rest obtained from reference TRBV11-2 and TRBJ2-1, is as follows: EAGVAQSPRYKIIEKRQSVAFWCNPISGHATLYWYQQILGQGPKLLIQFQNNGVVDDSQLPKDRFSAERLKGVDSTLKIQPAKLEDSAVYLCASSFSEDAGQFFGPGTRLTVL.

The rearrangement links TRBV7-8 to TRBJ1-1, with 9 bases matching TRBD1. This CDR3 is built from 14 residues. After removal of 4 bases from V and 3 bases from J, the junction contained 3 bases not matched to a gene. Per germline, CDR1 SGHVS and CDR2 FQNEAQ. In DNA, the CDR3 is TGTGCCAGCAGCTATAGACAGGGGGACACTGAAGCTTTCTTT. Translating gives CASSYRQGDTEAFF.

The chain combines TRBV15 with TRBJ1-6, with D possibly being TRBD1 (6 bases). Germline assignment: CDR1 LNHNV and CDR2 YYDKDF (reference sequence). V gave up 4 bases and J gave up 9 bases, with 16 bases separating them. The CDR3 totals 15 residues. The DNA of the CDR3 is TGTGCCACCAGCACCCCAGACAGGCTTGTTTCACCCCTCCACTTT. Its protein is CATSTPDRLVSPLHF.

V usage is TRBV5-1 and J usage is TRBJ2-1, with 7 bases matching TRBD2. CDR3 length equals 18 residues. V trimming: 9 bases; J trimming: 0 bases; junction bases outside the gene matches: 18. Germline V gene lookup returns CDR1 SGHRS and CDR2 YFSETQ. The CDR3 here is CANPTSRAHLSSYNEQFF. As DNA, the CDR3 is TGCGCCAACCCGACTAGCCGCGCCCACTTAAGCTCCTACAATGAGCAGTTCTTC.

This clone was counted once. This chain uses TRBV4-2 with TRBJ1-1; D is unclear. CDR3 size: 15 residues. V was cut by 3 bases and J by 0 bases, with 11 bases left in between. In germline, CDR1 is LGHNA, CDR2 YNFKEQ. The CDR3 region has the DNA TGTGCCAGCAGCCACGAGGCCATCCTGAACACTGAAGCTTTCTTT. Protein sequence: CASSHEAILNTEAFF.

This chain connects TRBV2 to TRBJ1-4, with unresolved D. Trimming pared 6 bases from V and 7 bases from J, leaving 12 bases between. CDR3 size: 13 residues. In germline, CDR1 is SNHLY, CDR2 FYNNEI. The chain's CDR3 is CASRNGGAEKLFF. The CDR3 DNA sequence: TGTGCCAGCAGAAACGGAGGTGCTGAAAAACTGTTTTTT.